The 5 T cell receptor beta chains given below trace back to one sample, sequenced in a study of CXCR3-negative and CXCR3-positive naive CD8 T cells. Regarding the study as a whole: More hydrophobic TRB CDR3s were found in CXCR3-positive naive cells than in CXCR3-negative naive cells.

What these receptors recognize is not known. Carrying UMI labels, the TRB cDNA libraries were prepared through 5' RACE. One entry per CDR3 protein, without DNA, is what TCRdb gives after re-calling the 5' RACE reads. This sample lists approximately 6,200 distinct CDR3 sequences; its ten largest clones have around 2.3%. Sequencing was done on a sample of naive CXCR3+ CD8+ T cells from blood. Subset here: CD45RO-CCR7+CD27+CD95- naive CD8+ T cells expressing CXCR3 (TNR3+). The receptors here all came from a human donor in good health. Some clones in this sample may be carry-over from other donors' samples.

The CDR3: CASSQRETEAFF. This chain joins TRBV4-1 and TRBJ1-1. This CDR3 is built from 12 residues. Per germline, CDR1 MGHRA and CDR2 YSYEKL.

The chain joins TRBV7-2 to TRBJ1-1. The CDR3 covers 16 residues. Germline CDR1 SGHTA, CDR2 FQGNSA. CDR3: CASSFGLIQGNTEAFF.

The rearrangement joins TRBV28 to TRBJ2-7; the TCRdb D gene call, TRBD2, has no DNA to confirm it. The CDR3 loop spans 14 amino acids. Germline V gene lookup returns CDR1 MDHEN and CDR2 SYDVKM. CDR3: CASSLKRATYEQYF.

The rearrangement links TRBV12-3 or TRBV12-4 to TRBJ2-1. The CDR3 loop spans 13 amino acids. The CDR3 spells CASSFSLGGEQFF.

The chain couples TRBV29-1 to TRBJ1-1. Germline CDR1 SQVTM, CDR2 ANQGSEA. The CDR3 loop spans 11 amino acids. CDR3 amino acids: CSVLRETEAFF.